One and the same sample provided the 13 T cell receptor beta chains below, sequenced in a study of blood T cell repertoires in COVID-19. Some clones are missing from TCRdb's copy, which holds only in-frame ones; the method was immunoSEQ multiplex PCR. The sample contains 190,000 or so clones, around four fifths of which appear only once. The specimen was PBMCs or T cells enriched from blood (not recorded which). The receptors stem from a man aged 35 to 55 who had recovered from COVID-19.

The chain employs TRBV29-1 and TRBJ2-1; tentatively, D is TRBD2 (6 bases). The V end was cut by 4 bases, the J end by 6 bases, with 13 bases between. The CDR3 is 13 amino acids. Germline values: CDR1 SQVTM, CDR2 ANQGSEA. The CDR3 reads CSVVPVGGNEQFF. CDR3 DNA sequence: TGCAGCGTTGTACCCGTGGGGGGCAATGAGCAGTTCTTC.

This rearrangement joins TRBV14 to TRBJ2-5, with TRBD1 as a possible D gene (5 bases). Germline V CDR1 and CDR2: SGHDN, FVKESK. Trimming cost V 0 bases and J 6 bases, with 14 bases left between them. This CDR3 spans 15 amino acids. As DNA, the CDR3 is TGTGCCAGCAGCCAAGATACGGTCAGGGATAAGACCCAGTACTTC. Protein sequence: CASSQDTVRDKTQYF.

This chain uses TRBV5-6 with TRBJ2-5, with 8 bases identical to TRBD1. J lost 9 bases, V lost 3 bases, and 10 bases had no gene match. The CDR3 has 14 amino acids. The V gene's germline CDR1 is SGHDT and CDR2 YYEEEE. CDR3 residues: CASSWGQVRLAQYF. For the CDR3, the DNA is TGTGCCAGCAGCTGGGGACAGGTTCGACTGGCCCAGTACTTC.

The V and J genes are TRBV19 and TRBJ2-2; a weak D match, TRBD1 (7 bases). The germline gives CDR1 LNHDA, CDR2 SQIVND (reference sequence). V was clipped by 5 bases and J by 4 bases, with 20 bases between them. This CDR3 spans 17 amino acids. In DNA form, the CDR3 reads TGTGCCAGTAGTGGCCAGGGGGGTTCGGCGGGCACCGGGGAGCTGTTTTTT. Its translation is CASSGQGGSAGTGELFF.

The CDR3 sequence: CASSFHGGSGEKLFF. The CDR3, as DNA: TGTGCCAGCAGTTTCCACGGGGGATCAGGGGAAAAACTGTTTTTT. The V call is TRBV28, the J call TRBJ1-4; TRBD1 is a possible D gene (5 bases). The germline CDR1 and CDR2 sequences are MDHEN and SYDVKM. The CDR3 sequence is 15 residues long. V lost 3 bases to trimming and J lost 8 bases, with 16 bases between them.

The J gene is TRBJ1-6, the V gene TRBV4-3, with 7 bases fitting TRBD1. Germline values: CDR1 LGHNA, CDR2 YSLEER. J was trimmed by 8 bases and V by 1 base; bases with no gene match: 8. This CDR3 contains 16 residues. The CDR3 loop is CASSQGAGQHDSPLHF. CDR3 nucleotide sequence: TGCGCCAGCAGCCAAGGGGCGGGACAGCATGATTCACCCCTCCACTTT.

V usage is TRBV28 and J usage is TRBJ2-7; TRBD2 agrees at 10 bases. V lost 3 bases, J lost 3 bases, and 5 bases stayed unmatched. The CDR3 has 15 residues. The V gene's germline CDR1 is MDHEN and CDR2 SYDVKM. The CDR3 coding sequence is TGTGCCAGCAGTTTCAGCGGGAGGGCAAACTACGAGCAGTACTTC. This encodes CASSFSGRANYEQYF.

The rearrangement uses TRBV7-3 and TRBJ2-1; the D gene is possibly TRBD2 (6 bases). The CDR3 runs 13 residues. Trimming cost V 4 bases and J 9 bases, with 13 bases left between them. The germline V gene encodes CDR1 SGHTA and CDR2 FQGTGA. Here the CDR3 DNA reads TGTGCCAGCAGCTCAGGGCCTAGCGCTGAGCAGTTCTTC. It encodes CASSSGPSAEQFF.

The chain uses TRBV4-3 and TRBJ1-3; the D gene is possibly TRBD1 (5 bases). Trimming cost V 0 bases and J 4 bases, with 19 bases left between them. The CDR3 runs 18 residues. Per the germline V gene, CDR1 is LGHNA and CDR2 is YSLEER. The CDR3 loop reads CASSQDSFLRQTGNTIYF. CDR3 nucleotides: TGCGCCAGCAGCCAAGATTCGTTTCTACGACAGACAGGAAACACCATATATTTT.

To note about this clone: Other DNA sequences in this sample translate to the same CDR3. The rearrangement joins TRBV28 to TRBJ2-7; a weak D match, TRBD1 (6 bases). The V gene lost 2 bases and the J gene lost 1 base, with 9 bases spanning the gap. CDR1 is MDHEN, CDR2 SYDVKM, per germline. This CDR3 region has 14 residues. The chain's CDR3 is CASSLGQISYEQYF. As DNA, the CDR3 is TGTGCCAGCAGTTTAGGACAGATTTCCTACGAGCAGTACTTC.

This chain uses TRBV6-5 with TRBJ1-4, with D possibly TRBD1 on 5 matching bases. The CDR3 is 15 amino acids. Deletions cut 0 bases from V and 8 bases from J, with 13 bases between. From germline, CDR1 is MNHEY and CDR2 SVGAGI. The chain's CDR3 is CASSYSGRADEKLFF. The CDR3 DNA reads TGTGCCAGCAGTTACTCGGGCAGGGCGGACGAAAAACTGTTTTTT.

This chain joins TRBV24-1 and TRBJ2-3; D might be TRBD2 (5 bases). V was pared by 9 bases and J by 0 bases, with 9 bases between. This CDR3 comprises 13 residues. Germline V gene sequence: CDR1 KGHDR, CDR2 SFDVKD. In nucleotides, the CDR3 is TGTGCCACCCAGAGGACTAGCACAGATACGCAGTATTTT. It codes for CATQRTSTDTQYF.

As for this clone: At the DNA level, this CDR3 is encoded by other sequences in the same sample as well. The chain uses TRBV6-5 and TRBJ1-2; D is uncertain. Germline CDR1 is MNHEY and CDR2 is SVGAGI. Trimming took 2 bases from V and 7 from J, leaving 11 bases between them. CDR3 length: 13 residues. CDR3 sequence: CASSYGAGGGYTF. CDR3 DNA: TGTGCCAGCAGTTACGGTGCGGGAGGTGGCTACACCTTC.